The 28 T cell receptor beta chains below were found in one sample sequenced in a study of OX40 agonist ivuxolimab in advanced cancers. Data came from immunoSEQ multiplex PCR; TCRdb stores just in-frame clones and leaves some out. The repertoire has under 95,000 clones, around 90% of them found once; the top ten carry about 1.3%. The sample was CD4+ or CD8+ T cells sorted from blood, taken in a trial of the OX40 agonist ivuxolimab. The receptors stem from an adult with an advanced solid tumor such as melanoma, head and neck, liver or kidney cancer.

This chain links TRBV15 with TRBJ2-5, with D perhaps assigned TRBD1 or TRBD2 (5 bases each). The CDR3 consists of 14 residues. V was shortened by 1 base and J by 6 bases, with 12 bases between the two germline ends. Looked up from germline, CDR1 is LNHNV and CDR2 is YYDKDF (reference sequence). The CDR3 reads CATSRGGAGQTQYF. CDR3 in DNA: TGTGCCACCAGCAGAGGAGGGGCCGGTCAGACCCAGTACTTC.

The chain is built from TRBV2 and TRBJ1-1, with D maybe TRBD1 (6 bases). The CDR3 loop spans 11 amino acids. The germline gives CDR1 SNHLY, CDR2 FYNNEI. Trimming left V 4 bases short and J 8 bases short, with 8 bases between. The CDR3 reads CASSVDREAFF. The CDR3 nucleotides are TGTGCCAGCAGTGTTGACAGGGAAGCTTTCTTT.

This chain joins TRBV6-1 and TRBJ2-7; D possibly corresponds to TRBD2 (6 bases). This CDR3 comprises 15 residues. The germline V gene has CDR1 MNHNS and CDR2 SASEGT. Between the trimmed V and J ends, which lost 3 bases and 2 bases, there was a span of 14 bases. CDR3 amino acids: CASSDAGTPPYEQYF. In nucleotides, the CDR3 is TGTGCCAGCAGTGATGCGGGGACTCCACCCTACGAGCAGTACTTC.

The chain employs TRBV6-1 and TRBJ2-1; 7 bases match TRBD2. CDR1 is MNHNS, CDR2 SASEGT, per germline. There are 14 residues in the CDR3. The V gene end was trimmed by 7 bases and the J gene end by 1 base; junction bases not matched to a gene: 4. The CDR3 bases are TGTGCCAGCACCAAGGGAGGGTCCTACAATGAGCAGTTCTTC. Encoded protein: CASTKGGSYNEQFF.

This chain joins TRBV13 and TRBJ2-7; D may be TRBD1 (5 bases). Per germline, CDR1 PRHDT and CDR2 FYEKMQ (reference sequence). This CDR3 contains 13 residues. Trimming removed 2 bases from V and 3 bases from J, with 8 bases in between. CDR3 coding DNA: TGTGCCAGCAGCTTACAGGGCGTCTACGAGCAGTACTTC. Its translation is CASSLQGVYEQYF.

J is TRBJ2-2 and V is TRBV5-1; D not certain. The germline CDR1 and CDR2 sequences are SGHRS and YFSETQ. This CDR3 region has 12 residues. Trimming stripped 7 bases from V and 1 base from J, with 5 bases between. The CDR3 reads CASSENTGELFF. CDR3 in DNA: TGCGCCAGCTCGGAGAACACCGGGGAGCTGTTTTTT.

This clone showed up just a few times. The CDR3 protein is CASSKGQVGADKNIQYF. The CDR3 DNA reads as TGTGCCAGTAGTAAGGGACAGGTGGGGGCCGACAAAAACATTCAGTACTTC. This sequence joins TRBV19 and TRBJ2-4; 8 bases line up with TRBD1. The germline CDR1 and CDR2 sequences are LNHDA and SQIVND (reference sequence). Losses at the gene ends were 4 bases for V and 3 bases for J; bases not matched to a gene: 11. The CDR3 spans 17 residues.

V and J are TRBV11-2 and TRBJ2-5, with TRBD1 identical over 8 bases. The last part of the DNA fits TRBJ2-7 better; the J call may be wrong. CDR3 length: 15 amino acids. In germline, CDR1 is SGHAT, CDR2 FQNNGV. The CDR3 DNA follows: TGTGCCAGCAGCCAATCGACAGGGGTCAACTACGAGCAGTACTTC. It codes for CASSQSTGVNYEQYF.

The chain uses TRBV11-2 and TRBJ2-3; no definite D call. Per germline, CDR1 SGHAT and CDR2 FQNNGV. Trimming removed 3 bases at V and 2 bases at J, with 6 bases between. The CDR3 extends over 13 amino acids. CDR3 sequence (DNA): TGTGCCAGCAGCTTCACCGACACAGATACGCAGTATTTT. Protein sequence: CASSFTDTDTQYF.

The V gene is TRBV2, the J gene TRBJ2-2; tentative D call: TRBD2 (7 bases). Between the trimmed V and J ends, which lost 11 bases and 5 bases, there was a span of 18 bases. The germline gives CDR1 SNHLY, CDR2 FYNNEI. CDR3 size: 14 residues. In nucleotides, the CDR3 is TGTGCCGACTCCTCGGGGGGCAGTACCGGGGAGCTGTTTTTT. Encoded protein: CADSSGGSTGELFF.

This chain connects TRBV7-2 to TRBJ1-4, with D tentatively TRBD1 (6 bases). The CDR3 has 15 residues. CDR1 SGHTA and CDR2 FQGNSA come from the germline V gene. V was trimmed by 5 bases and J by 8 bases, leaving 18 bases between them. The CDR3 nucleotides read TGTGCCAGCAGCCAGGGGTCCGCGAAGGGGGAAAAACTGTTTTTT. Protein: CASSQGSAKGEKLFF.

This rearrangement joins TRBV5-1 to TRBJ1-2; tentative D call: TRBD1 (5 bases). Germline-derived CDR1 and CDR2 are SGHRS and YFSETQ. This CDR3 has 13 residues. V was shortened by 4 bases and J by 8 bases, with 15 bases between the two germline ends. In nucleotides, the CDR3 is TGCGCCAGCAGCACGCAGGGAAGGGAAGGCTACACCTTC. As protein: CASSTQGREGYTF.

V and J are TRBV28 and TRBJ2-5; D might be TRBD1 or TRBD2, each matching 5 bases. V shed 7 bases and J shed 7 bases, with 13 bases lying between them. Germline-derived CDR1 and CDR2 are MDHEN and SYDVKM. This CDR3 is built from 12 residues. CDR3 sequence (DNA): TGTGCCAGCACCACCGGGACGGCGACCCAGTACTTC. It encodes CASTTGTATQYF.

This chain uses TRBV7-2 with TRBJ1-1; 9 bases line up with TRBD1. CDR3 length equals 15 residues. Trimming removed 5 bases from V and 0 bases from J; junction bases left unmatched: 4. Germline assignment: CDR1 SGHTA and CDR2 FQGNSA. The CDR3 protein is CASSVRDRVNTEAFF. CDR3 coding DNA: TGTGCCAGCAGCGTCCGGGACAGGGTGAACACTGAAGCTTTCTTT.

The chain employs TRBV19 and TRBJ1-2; 9 bases agree with TRBD1. Germline CDR1 LNHDA, CDR2 SQIVND (reference sequence). J lost 0 bases, V lost 9 bases, and 11 bases had no gene match. The CDR3 is 16 residues long. CDR3 sequence: CASTLGQGTANYGYTF. The CDR3 DNA follows: TGTGCCAGCACCCTTGGACAGGGGACCGCTAACTATGGCTACACCTTC.

The chain carries TRBV19 and TRBJ1-1; no firm D call. The CDR3 sequence is 15 residues long. CDR1 and CDR2 (germline): LNHDA, SQIVND (reference sequence). Trimming pared 3 bases from V and 4 bases from J, leaving 15 bases between. CDR3 in amino acids: CASSIGVTGGTEAFF. The DNA for the CDR3 is TGTGCCAGTAGTATTGGGGTAACGGGAGGCACTGAAGCTTTCTTT.

The chain couples TRBV5-1 to TRBJ1-4; no definite D call. This CDR3 is built from 16 residues. V gave up 5 bases and J gave up 0 bases, with 14 bases separating them. The germline V gene encodes CDR1 SGHRS and CDR2 YFSETQ. The CDR3 reads CASRGGPLATNEKLFF. Here the CDR3 DNA reads TGCGCCAGCAGGGGAGGTCCGCTTGCAACTAATGAAAAACTGTTTTTT.

The chain combines TRBV11-2 with TRBJ1-2, with a possible D match to TRBD1 (5 bases). CDR3 size: 15 residues. Trimming pared 2 bases from V and 4 bases from J, leaving 14 bases between. In germline, CDR1 is SGHAT, CDR2 FQNNGV. CDR3 in amino acids: CASSLTRGSVYGYTF. CDR3 DNA sequence: TGTGCCAGCAGCTTAACTAGGGGCAGCGTCTATGGCTACACCTTC.

The chain joins TRBV6-4 to TRBJ2-5; no definite D call. The CDR3 spans 13 residues. The germline V and J ends were trimmed by 4 bases and 5 bases, with 11 bases remaining between them. Germline CDR1 and CDR2: MRHNA and SNTAGT. The CDR3 here is CASSGTYGETQYF. CDR3 DNA sequence: TGTGCCAGCAGTGGGACGTATGGGGAGACCCAGTACTTC.

This clone was recorded once. V usage is TRBV30 and J usage is TRBJ1-4; D gene ambiguous. The CDR3 sequence is 13 residues long. Germline V gives CDR1 GTSNPN, CDR2 SVGIG (reference sequence). V was trimmed by 1 base and J by 4 bases, leaving 7 bases between them. The CDR3 spells CAWSGDFNEKLFF. CDR3 DNA: TGTGCCTGGAGTGGGGATTTTAATGAAAAACTGTTTTTT.

This clone showed up just a few times. The chain combines TRBV27 with TRBJ2-7, with 9 bases aligning to TRBD1. Germline V gene data show CDR1 as MNHEY and CDR2 as SMNVEV (reference sequence). Trimming took 8 bases from V and 4 from J; bases not matched to a gene: 6. The CDR3 length is 13 residues. This CDR3 is CASSRDRVYEQYF. Written as DNA, the CDR3 is TGTGCCAGCTCCCGGGACAGGGTTTACGAGCAGTACTTC.

This chain connects TRBV2 to TRBJ2-5, with D perhaps TRBD2 (6 bases). Trimming removed 3 bases at V and 5 bases at J, with 13 bases between. Germline assignment: CDR1 SNHLY and CDR2 FYNNEI. The CDR3 is 14 residues long. The CDR3 sequence is CASSDKPRGETQYF. The CDR3 nucleotides read TGTGCCAGCAGTGATAAACCCCGGGGGGAGACCCAGTACTTC.

This clone showed up just a few times. The V and J genes are TRBV19 and TRBJ2-5, with D possibly called TRBD1 or TRBD2 (5 bases each). V dropped 7 bases and J dropped 4 bases, with 19 bases sitting between them. CDR1 LNHDA and CDR2 SQIVND come from the germline V gene (reference sequence). CDR3 size: 15 residues. CDR3: CASMGRDPPRETQYF. In DNA form, the CDR3 reads TGTGCCAGTATGGGTCGGGACCCCCCCAGAGAGACCCAGTACTTC.

V gene TRBV28 combines with J gene TRBJ1-4; 8 bases are a match to TRBD1. Germline loops: CDR1 MDHEN, CDR2 SYDVKM. Trimming took 2 bases from V and 7 from J; bases not matched to a gene: 3. This CDR3 has 14 amino acids. The CDR3 loop is CASSLTGGSEKLFF. CDR3 bases: TGTGCCAGCAGTTTAACAGGGGGGAGTGAAAAACTGTTTTTT.

The gene calls are TRBV30 and TRBJ1-3; TRBD1 is a possible D gene (5 bases). Germline V gene sequence: CDR1 GTSNPN, CDR2 SVGIG (reference sequence). Between the trimmed V and J ends, which lost 0 bases and 5 bases, there was a span of 8 bases. The CDR3 covers 13 residues. The CDR3 DNA sequence: TGTGCCTGGAGTGTCAGGGAAAGAAACACCATATATTTT. Its protein is CAWSVRERNTIYF.

This CDR3 is CAFGLAGSLYEQYF. The DNA for the CDR3 is TGTGCCTTCGGACTAGCGGGTAGTCTTTACGAGCAGTACTTC. The V gene is TRBV30, the J gene TRBJ2-7, with TRBD2 matching 11 bases. The J segment lost 4 bases and the V segment lost 7 bases, leaving 9 bases of the junction unmatched. Germline V gene lookup returns CDR1 GTSNPN and CDR2 SVGIG (reference sequence). The CDR3 is 14 amino acids.

This chain links TRBV18 with TRBJ2-7; D tentatively fits TRBD1 or TRBD2 (5 bases each). V shed 0 bases and J shed 7 bases, with 13 bases lying between them. The CDR3 totals 14 residues. Germline V gene lookup returns CDR1 KGHSH and CDR2 LQKENI. CDR3 coding DNA: TGTGCCAGCTCACCACCGGGGGTCATGGGTGAGCAGTACTTC. It codes for CASSPPGVMGEQYF.

Note on this clone: Other DNA sequences of this sample code for an identical CDR3. The CDR3 loop reads CASSYSSNQPQHF. The CDR3, as DNA: TGTGCCAGCAGTTACTCGAGCAATCAGCCCCAGCATTTT. The chain combines TRBV6-6 with TRBJ1-5; no firm D call. The CDR3 consists of 13 residues. Germline CDR1 and CDR2: MNHNY and SVGAGI (reference sequence). V shed 0 bases and J shed 1 base, with 1 base lying between them.